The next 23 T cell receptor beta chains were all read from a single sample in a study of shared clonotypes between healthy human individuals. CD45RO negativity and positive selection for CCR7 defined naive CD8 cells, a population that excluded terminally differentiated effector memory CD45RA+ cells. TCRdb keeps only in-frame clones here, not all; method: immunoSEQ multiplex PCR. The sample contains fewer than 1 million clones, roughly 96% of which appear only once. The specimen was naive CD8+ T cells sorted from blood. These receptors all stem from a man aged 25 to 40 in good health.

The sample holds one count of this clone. The CDR3 loop is CAWSLGSRQPQHF. For the CDR3, the DNA is TGTGCCTGGAGTTTAGGGAGTCGGCAGCCCCAGCATTTT. The V call is TRBV30, the J call TRBJ1-5; D unclear. Trimming took 2 bases from V and 7 from J, leaving 12 bases between them. The germline CDR1 and CDR2 sequences are GTSNPN and SVGIG (reference sequence). The CDR3 runs to 13 residues.

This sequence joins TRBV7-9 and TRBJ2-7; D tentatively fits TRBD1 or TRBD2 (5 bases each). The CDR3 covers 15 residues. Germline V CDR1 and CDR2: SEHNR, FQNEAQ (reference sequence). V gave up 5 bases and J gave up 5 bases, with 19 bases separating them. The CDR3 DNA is TGTGCCAGCAGCCCAGCCCCGGGGCGCATGGACGAGCAGTACTTC. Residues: CASSPAPGRMDEQYF.

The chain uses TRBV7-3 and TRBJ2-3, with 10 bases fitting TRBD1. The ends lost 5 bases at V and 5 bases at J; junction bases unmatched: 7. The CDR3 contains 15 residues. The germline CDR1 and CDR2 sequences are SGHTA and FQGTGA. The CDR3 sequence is CASSPTGGGGDTQYF. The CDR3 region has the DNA TGTGCCAGCAGCCCGACAGGGGGCGGTGGAGATACGCAGTATTTT.

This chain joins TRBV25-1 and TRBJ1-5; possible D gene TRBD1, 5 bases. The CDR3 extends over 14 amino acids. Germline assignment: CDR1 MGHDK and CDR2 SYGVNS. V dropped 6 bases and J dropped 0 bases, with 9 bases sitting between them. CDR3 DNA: TGTGCCAGCAGCCCGACAGATAGCAATCAGCCCCAGCATTTT. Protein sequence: CASSPTDSNQPQHF. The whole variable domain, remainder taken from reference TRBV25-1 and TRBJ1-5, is EADIYQTPRYLVIGTGKKITLECSQTMGHDKMYWYQQDPGMELHLIHYSYGVNSTEKGDLSSESTVSRIRTEHFPLTLESARPSHTSQYLCASSPTDSNQPQHFGDGTRLSIL.

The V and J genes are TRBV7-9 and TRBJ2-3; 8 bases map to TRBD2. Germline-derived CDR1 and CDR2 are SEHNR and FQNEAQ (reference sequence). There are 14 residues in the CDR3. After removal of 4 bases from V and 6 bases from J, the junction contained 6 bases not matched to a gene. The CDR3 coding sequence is TGTGCCAGCAGCTCGACTAGCGATTTGGATACGCAGTATTTT. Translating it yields CASSSTSDLDTQYF.

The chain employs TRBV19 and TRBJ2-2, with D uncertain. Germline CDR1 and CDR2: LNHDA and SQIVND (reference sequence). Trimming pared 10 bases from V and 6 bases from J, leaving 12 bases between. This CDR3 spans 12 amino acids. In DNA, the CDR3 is TGTGCCACCTACCCCGGGTCCGGGGAGCTGTTTTTT. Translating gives CATYPGSGELFF.

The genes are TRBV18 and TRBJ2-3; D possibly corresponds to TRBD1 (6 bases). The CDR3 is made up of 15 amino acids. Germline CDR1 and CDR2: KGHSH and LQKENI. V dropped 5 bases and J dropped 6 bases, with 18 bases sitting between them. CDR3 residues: CASSTDSREQDTQYF. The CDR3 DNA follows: TGTGCCAGCTCAACGGACAGTCGGGAACAGGATACGCAGTATTTT. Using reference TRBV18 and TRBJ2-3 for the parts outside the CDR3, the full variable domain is NAGVMQNPRHLVRRRGQEARLRCSPMKGHSHVYWYRQLPEEGLKFMVYLQKENIIDESGMPKERFSAEFPKEGPSILRIQQVVRGDSAAYFCASSTDSREQDTQYFGPGTRLTVL.

The CDR3 DNA reads TGTGCCAGCAGCTCCCTAGCGGGAGAAATTCGGGGCGACGAGCAGTACTTC. This encodes CASSSLAGEIRGDEQYF. The rearrangement joins TRBV13 to TRBJ2-7; 10 bases agree with TRBD2. This CDR3 has 17 amino acids. Germline V gene data show CDR1 as PRHDT and CDR2 as FYEKMQ (reference sequence). V was clipped by 4 bases and J by 5 bases; unmatched bases: 14.

In nucleotides, the CDR3 is TGTGCCAGCAGCCGGACAGGAGATGAAGCTTTCTTT. Residues: CASSRTGDEAFF. The chain combines TRBV5-6 with TRBJ1-1; 7 bases match TRBD1. V lost 4 bases and J lost 7; bases outside the gene matches: 4. The CDR3 has 12 residues. Germline CDR1 SGHDT, CDR2 YYEEEE. The variable domain in full, with the rest retrieved from reference TRBV5-6 and TRBJ1-1, is DAGVTQSPTHLIKTRGQQVTLRCSPKSGHDTVSWYQQALGQGPQFIFQYYEEEERQRGNFPDRFSGHQFPNYSSELNVNALLLGDSALYLCASSRTGDEAFFGQGTRLTVV.

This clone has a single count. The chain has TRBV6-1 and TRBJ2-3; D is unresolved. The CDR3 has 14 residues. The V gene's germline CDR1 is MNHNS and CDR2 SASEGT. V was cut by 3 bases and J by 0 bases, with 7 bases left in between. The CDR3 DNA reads TGTGCCAGCAGTGATATCTGGAGCACAGATACGCAGTATTTT. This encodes CASSDIWSTDTQYF.

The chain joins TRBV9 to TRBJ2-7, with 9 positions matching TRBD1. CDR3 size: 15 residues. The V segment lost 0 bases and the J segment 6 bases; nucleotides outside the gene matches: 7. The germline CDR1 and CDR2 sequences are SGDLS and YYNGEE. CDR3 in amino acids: CASSVEGQGLVEQYF. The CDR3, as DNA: TGTGCCAGCAGCGTAGAGGGACAGGGTCTTGTCGAGCAGTACTTC.

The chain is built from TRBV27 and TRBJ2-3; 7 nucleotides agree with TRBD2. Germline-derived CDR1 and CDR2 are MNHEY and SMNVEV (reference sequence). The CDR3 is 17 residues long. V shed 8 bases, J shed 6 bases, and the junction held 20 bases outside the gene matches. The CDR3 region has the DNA TGTGCCAGCGGATCCCTTGGGGTTGCGGGAGTGGCGGATACGCAGTATTTT. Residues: CASGSLGVAGVADTQYF.

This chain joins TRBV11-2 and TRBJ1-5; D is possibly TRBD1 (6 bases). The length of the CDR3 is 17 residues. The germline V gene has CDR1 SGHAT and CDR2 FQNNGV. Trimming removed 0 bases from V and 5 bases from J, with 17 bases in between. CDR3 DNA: TGTGCCAGCAGCTTAGAGGGGGCCGGGACGGTGTATCAGCCCCAGCATTTT. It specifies CASSLEGAGTVYQPQHF.

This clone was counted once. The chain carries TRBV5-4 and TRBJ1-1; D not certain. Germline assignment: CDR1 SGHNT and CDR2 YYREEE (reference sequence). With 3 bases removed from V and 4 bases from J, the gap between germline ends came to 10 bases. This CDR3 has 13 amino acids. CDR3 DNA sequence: TGTGCCAGCAGCTCGACTCCGTTCACTGAAGCTTTCTTT. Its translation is CASSSTPFTEAFF.

CDR3 residues: CASSFERGEQFF. In nucleotides, the CDR3 is TGTGCCAGCAGTTTCGAGCGCGGTGAGCAGTTCTTC. The chain links TRBV7-3 to TRBJ2-1, with unresolved D. CDR1 SGHTA and CDR2 FQGTGA come from the germline V gene. Trimming pared 6 bases from V and 9 bases from J, leaving 12 bases between. The CDR3 totals 12 residues.

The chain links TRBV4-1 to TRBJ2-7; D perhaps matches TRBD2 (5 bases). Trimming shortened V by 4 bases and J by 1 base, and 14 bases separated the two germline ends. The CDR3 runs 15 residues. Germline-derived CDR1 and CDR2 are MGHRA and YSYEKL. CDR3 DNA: TGCGCCAGCAGCCTAACTAGTGAAACGTCCTACGAGCAGTACTTC. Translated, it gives CASSLTSETSYEQYF.

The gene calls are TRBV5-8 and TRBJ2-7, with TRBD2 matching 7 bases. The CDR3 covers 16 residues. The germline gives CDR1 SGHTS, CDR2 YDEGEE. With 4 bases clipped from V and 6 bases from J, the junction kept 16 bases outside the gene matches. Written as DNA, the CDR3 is TGTGCCAGCAGCCCCCGGGCCGGGACTATCGGGGCCGAGCAGTACTTC. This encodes CASSPRAGTIGAEQYF.

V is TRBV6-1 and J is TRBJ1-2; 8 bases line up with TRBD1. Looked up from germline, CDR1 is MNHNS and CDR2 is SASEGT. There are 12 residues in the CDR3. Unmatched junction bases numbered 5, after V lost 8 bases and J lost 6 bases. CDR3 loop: CASLPGGNGYTF. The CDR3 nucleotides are TGTGCCAGCCTCCCAGGGGGCAATGGCTACACCTTC.

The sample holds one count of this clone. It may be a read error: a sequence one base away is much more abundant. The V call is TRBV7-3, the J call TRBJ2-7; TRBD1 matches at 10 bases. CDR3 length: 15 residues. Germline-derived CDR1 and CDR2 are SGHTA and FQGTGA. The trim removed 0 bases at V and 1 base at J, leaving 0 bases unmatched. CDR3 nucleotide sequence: TGTGCCAGCAGCTTAACGGGACAGGGGTCCTACGAGCAGTACTTC. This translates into CASSLTGQGSYEQYF.

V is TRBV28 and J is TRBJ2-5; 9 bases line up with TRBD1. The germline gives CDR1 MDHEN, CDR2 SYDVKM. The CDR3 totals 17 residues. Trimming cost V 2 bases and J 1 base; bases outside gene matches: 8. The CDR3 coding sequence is TGTGCCAGCAGTTTAGGCTCCCGGGGACAGGGCCAAGAGACCCAGTACTTC. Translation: CASSLGSRGQGQETQYF.

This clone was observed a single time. Written as DNA, the CDR3 is TGTGCCAGCAGCCGAGCGGGAATGGACGGGGAGCTGTTTTTT. It yields the protein CASSRAGMDGELFF. The gene calls are TRBV11-2 and TRBJ2-2, with 7 positions matching TRBD2. CDR1 is SGHAT, CDR2 FQNNGV, per germline. CDR3 length: 14 amino acids. The trim removed 5 bases at V and 7 bases at J, leaving 7 bases unmatched.

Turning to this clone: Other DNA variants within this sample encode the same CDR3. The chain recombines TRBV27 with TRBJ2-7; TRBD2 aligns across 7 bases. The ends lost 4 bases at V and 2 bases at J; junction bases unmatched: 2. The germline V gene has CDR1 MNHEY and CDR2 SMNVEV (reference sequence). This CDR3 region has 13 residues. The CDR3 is CASSWGGAYEQYF. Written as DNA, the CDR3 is TGTGCCAGCAGTTGGGGGGGAGCCTACGAGCAGTACTTC.

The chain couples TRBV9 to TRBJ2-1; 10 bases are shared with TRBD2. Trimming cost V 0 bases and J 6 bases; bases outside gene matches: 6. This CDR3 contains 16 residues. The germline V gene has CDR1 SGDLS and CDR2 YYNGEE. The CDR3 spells CASSVDSASGSNEQFF. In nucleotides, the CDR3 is TGTGCCAGCAGCGTAGATTCGGCTAGCGGGAGCAATGAGCAGTTCTTC.